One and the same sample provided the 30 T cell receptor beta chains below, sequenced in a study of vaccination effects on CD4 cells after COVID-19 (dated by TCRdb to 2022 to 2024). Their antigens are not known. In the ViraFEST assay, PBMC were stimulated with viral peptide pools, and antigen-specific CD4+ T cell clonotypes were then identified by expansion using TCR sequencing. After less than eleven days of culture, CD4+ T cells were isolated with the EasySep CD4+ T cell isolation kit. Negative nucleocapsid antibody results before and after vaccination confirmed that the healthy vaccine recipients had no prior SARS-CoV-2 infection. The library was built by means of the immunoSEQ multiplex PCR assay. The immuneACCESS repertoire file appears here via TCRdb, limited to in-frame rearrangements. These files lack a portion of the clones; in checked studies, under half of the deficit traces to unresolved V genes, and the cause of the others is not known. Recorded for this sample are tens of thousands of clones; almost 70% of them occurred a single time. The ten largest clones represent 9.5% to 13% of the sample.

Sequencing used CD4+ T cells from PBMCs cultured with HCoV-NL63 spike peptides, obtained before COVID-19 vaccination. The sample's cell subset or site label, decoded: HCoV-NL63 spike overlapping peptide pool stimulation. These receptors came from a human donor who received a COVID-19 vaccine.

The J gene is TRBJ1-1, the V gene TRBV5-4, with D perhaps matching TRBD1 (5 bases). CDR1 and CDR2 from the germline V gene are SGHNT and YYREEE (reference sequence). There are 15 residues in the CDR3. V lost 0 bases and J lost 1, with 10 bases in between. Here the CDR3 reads CASSLDWGENTEAFF. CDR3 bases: TGTGCCAGCAGCTTGGATTGGGGGGAGAACACTGAAGCTTTCTTT.

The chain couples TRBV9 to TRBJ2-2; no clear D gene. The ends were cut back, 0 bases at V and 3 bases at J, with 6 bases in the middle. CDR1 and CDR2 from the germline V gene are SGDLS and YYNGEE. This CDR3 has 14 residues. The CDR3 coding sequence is TGTGCCAGCAGCGTAGCCCCGCACACCGGGGAGCTGTTTTTT. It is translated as CASSVAPHTGELFF. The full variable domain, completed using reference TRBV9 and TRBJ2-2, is DSGVTQTPKHLITATGQRVTLRCSPRSGDLSVYWYQQSLDQGLQFLIQYYNGEERAKGNILERFSAQQFPDLHSELNLSSLELGDSALYFCASSVAPHTGELFFGEGSRLTVL.

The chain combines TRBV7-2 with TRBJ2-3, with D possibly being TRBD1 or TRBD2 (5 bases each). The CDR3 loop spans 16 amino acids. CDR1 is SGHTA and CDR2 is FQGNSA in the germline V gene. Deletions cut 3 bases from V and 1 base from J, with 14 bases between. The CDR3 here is CASSLWGGLGTDTQYF. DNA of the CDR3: TGTGCCAGCAGCTTGTGGGGCGGGTTAGGCACAGATACGCAGTATTTT.

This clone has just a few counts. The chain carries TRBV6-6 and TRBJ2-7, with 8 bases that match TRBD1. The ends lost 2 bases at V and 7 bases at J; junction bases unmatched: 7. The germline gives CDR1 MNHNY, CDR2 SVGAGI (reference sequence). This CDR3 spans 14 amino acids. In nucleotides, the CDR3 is TGTGCCAGCAGTTACGGACAGGGTTTGGGTGAGCAGTACTTC. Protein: CASSYGQGLGEQYF.

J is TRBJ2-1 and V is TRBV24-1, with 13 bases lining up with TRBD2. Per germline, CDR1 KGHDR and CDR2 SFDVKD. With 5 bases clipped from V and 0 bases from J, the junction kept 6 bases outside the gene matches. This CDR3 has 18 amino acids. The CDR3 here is CATSAGLAGFSSYNEQFF. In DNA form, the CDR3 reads TGTGCCACCAGTGCGGGACTAGCGGGGTTTAGCTCCTACAATGAGCAGTTCTTC.

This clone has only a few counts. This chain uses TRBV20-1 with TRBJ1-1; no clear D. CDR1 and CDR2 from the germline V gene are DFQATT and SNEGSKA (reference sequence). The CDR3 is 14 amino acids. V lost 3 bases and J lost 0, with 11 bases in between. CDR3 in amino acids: CSASLKTMNTEAFF. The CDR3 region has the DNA TGCAGTGCTAGTTTAAAGACCATGAACACTGAAGCTTTCTTT.

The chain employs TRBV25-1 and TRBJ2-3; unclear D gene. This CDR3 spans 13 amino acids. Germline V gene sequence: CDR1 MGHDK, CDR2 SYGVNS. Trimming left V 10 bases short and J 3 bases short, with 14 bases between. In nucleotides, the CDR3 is TGTGCCACGAGACATCTATTGACAGATACGCAGTATTTT. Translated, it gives CATRHLLTDTQYF.

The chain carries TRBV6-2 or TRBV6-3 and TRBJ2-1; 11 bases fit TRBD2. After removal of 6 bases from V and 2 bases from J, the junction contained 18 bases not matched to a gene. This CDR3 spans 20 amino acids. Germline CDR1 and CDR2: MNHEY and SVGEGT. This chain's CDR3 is CASSKDEGTSGYHTYNEQFF. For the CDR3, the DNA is TGTGCCAGCAGCAAAGATGAAGGGACTAGCGGCTACCATACCTACAATGAGCAGTTCTTC.

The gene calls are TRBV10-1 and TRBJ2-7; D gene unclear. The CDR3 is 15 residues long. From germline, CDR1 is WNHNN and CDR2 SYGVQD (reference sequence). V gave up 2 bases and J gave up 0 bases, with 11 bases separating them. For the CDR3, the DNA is TGCGCCAGCAGTGAGGTGGACGGGTCCTCCTACGAGCAGTACTTC. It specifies CASSEVDGSSYEQYF.

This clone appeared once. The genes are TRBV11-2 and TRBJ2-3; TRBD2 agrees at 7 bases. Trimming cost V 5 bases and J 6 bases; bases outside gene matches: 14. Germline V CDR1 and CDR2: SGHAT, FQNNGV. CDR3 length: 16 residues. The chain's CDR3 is CASSPLGQGGPDTQYF. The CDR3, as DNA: TGTGCCAGCAGCCCACTAGGTCAGGGAGGGCCTGATACGCAGTATTTT.

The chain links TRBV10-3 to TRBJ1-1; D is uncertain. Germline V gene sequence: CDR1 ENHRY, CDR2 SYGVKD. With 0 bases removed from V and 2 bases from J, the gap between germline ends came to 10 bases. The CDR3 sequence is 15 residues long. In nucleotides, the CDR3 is TGTGCCATCAGTGAGTCGGTAGCAAAAAACACTGAAGCTTTCTTT. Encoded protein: CAISESVAKNTEAFF.

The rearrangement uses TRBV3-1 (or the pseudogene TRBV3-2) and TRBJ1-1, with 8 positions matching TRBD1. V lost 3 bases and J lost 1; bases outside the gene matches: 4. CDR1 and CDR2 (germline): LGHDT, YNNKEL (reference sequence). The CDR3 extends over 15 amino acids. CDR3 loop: CASSHTGGANTEAFF. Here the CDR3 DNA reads TGTGCCAGCAGCCATACAGGGGGAGCGAACACTGAAGCTTTCTTT.

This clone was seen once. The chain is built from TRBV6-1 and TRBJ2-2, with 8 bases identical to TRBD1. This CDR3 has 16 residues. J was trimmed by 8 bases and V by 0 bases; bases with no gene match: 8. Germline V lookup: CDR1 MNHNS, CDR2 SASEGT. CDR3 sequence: CASSEARQGTLGELFF. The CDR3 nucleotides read TGTGCCAGCAGTGAAGCGAGACAGGGGACTTTGGGGGAGCTGTTTTTT.

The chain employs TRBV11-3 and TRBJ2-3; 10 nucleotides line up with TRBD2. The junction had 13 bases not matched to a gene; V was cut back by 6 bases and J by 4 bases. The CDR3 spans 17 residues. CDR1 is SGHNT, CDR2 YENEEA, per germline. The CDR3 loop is CASSSGGPTKEADTQYF. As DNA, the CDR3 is TGTGCCAGCAGTAGCGGGGGGCCAACGAAAGAGGCAGATACGCAGTATTTT.

CDR3 in amino acids: CASSFTGRDTGELFF. Here the CDR3 DNA reads TGCGCCAGCAGCTTCACGGGGCGGGACACCGGGGAGCTGTTTTTT. V and J are TRBV5-1 and TRBJ2-2; the D call may be TRBD1 or TRBD2 (5 bases each). Looked up from germline, CDR1 is SGHRS and CDR2 is YFSETQ. The length of the CDR3 is 15 residues. The V gene lost 2 bases and the J gene lost 3 bases, with 11 bases spanning the gap.

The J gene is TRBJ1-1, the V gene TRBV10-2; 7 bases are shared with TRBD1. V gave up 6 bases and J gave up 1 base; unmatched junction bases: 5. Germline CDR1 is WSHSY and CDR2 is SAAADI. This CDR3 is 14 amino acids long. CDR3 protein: CASRWTGENTEAFF. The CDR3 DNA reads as TGCGCCAGCAGATGGACAGGAGAGAACACTGAAGCTTTCTTT.

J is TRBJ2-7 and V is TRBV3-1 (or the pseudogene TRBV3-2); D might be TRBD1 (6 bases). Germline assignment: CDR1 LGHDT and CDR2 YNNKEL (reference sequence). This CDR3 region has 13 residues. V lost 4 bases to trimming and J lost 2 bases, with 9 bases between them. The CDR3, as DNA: TGTGCCAGCAGCCGGACAGAGACCTACGAGCAGTACTTC. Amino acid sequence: CASSRTETYEQYF.

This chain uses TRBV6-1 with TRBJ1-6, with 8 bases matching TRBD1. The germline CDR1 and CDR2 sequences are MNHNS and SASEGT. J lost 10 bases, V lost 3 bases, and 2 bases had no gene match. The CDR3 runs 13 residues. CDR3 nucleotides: TGTGCCAGCAGTGAGACAGGGGACTCACCCCTCCACTTT. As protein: CASSETGDSPLHF.

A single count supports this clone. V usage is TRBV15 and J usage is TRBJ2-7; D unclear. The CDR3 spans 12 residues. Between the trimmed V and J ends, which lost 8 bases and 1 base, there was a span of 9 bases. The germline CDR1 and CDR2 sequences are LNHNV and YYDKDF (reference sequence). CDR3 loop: CATSKGSYEQYF. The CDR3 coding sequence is TGTGCCACCTCGAAAGGGTCCTACGAGCAGTACTTC.

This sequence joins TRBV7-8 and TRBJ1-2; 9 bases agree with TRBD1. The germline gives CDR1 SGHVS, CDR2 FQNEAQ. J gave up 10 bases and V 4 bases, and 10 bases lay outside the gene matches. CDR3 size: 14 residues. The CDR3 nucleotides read TGTGCCAGCAGCTCACAAGGACAGGGGCCGAACTACACCTTC. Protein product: CASSSQGQGPNYTF.

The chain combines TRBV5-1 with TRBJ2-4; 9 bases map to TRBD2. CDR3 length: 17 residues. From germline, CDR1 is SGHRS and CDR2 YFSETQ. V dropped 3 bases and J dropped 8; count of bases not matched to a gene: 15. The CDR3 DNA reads TGCGCCAGCAGCTCCGGGGTTCGTAGCGGGGGCGCGGACATTCAGTACTTC. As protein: CASSSGVRSGGADIQYF. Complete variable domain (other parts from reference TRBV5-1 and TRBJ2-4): KAGVTQTPRYLIKTRGQQVTLSCSPISGHRSVSWYQQTPGQGLQFLFEYFSETQRNKGNFPGRFSGRQFSNSRSEMNVSTLELGDSALYLCASSSGVRSGGADIQYFGAGTRLSVL.

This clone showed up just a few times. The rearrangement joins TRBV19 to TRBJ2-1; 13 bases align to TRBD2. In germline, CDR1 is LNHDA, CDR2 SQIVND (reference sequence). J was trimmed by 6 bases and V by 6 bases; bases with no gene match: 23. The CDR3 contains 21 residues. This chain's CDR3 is CASRRSSGTSIGLAGANEQFF. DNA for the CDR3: TGTGCCAGTAGAAGGAGTTCCGGGACAAGTATTGGACTAGCGGGAGCCAATGAGCAGTTCTTC.

The CDR3 coding sequence is TGTGCCAGCCAGGCTCGAGGGGCTAATCAGCCCCAGCATTTT. Amino acid sequence: CASQARGANQPQHF. The genes are TRBV7-2 and TRBJ1-5; TRBD1 is a possible D gene (5 bases). Trimming removed 8 bases at V and 4 bases at J, with 15 bases between. Per the germline V gene, CDR1 is SGHTA and CDR2 is FQGNSA. CDR3 length equals 14 residues.

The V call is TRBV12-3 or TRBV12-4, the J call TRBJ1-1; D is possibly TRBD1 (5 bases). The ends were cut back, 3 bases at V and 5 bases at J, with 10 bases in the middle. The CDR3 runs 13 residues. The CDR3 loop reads CASSFSGVTEAFF. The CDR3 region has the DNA TGTGCCAGCAGTTTTTCGGGGGTTACTGAAGCTTTCTTT.

The CDR3: CASSVGVNTGELFF. The CDR3 DNA reads as TGTGCCAGCAGTGTCGGGGTAAACACCGGGGAGCTGTTTTTT. The gene calls are TRBV2 and TRBJ2-2; maybe TRBD2 (5 bases). This CDR3 is 14 amino acids long. V was trimmed by 4 bases and J by 2 bases, leaving 8 bases between them. Germline V gene lookup returns CDR1 SNHLY and CDR2 FYNNEI.

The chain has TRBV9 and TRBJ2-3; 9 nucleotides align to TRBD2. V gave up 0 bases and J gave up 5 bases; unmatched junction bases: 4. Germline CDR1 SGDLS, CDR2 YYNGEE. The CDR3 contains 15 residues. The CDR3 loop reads CASSVEAGGRDTQYF. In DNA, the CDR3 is TGTGCCAGCAGCGTAGAAGCGGGGGGTAGAGATACGCAGTATTTT.

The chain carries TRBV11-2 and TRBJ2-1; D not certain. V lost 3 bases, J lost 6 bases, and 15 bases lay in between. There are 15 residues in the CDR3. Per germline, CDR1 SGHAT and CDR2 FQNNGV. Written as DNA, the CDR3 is TGTGCCAGCAGCTTTCGGATCAACTCTGGCAATGAGCAGTTCTTC. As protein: CASSFRINSGNEQFF.

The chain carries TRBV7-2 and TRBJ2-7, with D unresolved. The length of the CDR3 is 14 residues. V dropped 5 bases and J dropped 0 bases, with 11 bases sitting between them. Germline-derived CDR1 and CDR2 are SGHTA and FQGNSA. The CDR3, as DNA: TGTGCCAGCAGCGATCGGACGAGCTCCTACGAGCAGTACTTC. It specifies CASSDRTSSYEQYF. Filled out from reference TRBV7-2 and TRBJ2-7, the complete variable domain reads GAGVSQSPSNKVTEKGKDVELRCDPISGHTALYWYRQSLGQGLEFLIYFQGNSAPDKSGLPSDRFSAERTGGSVSTLTIQRTQQEDSAVYLCASSDRTSSYEQYFGPGTRLTVT.

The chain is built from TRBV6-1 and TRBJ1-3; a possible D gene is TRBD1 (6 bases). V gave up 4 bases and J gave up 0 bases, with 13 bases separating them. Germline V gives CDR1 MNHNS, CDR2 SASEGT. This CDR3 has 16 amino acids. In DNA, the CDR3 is TGTGCCAGCAGTGCCTACAGGGTTAACTCTGGAAACACCATATATTTT. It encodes CASSAYRVNSGNTIYF.

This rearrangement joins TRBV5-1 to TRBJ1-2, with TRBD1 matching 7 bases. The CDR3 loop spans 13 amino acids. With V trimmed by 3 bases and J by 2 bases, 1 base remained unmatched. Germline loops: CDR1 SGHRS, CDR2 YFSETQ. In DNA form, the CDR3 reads TGCGCCAGCAGCTCACAGGGGAACTATGGCTACACCTTC. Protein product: CASSSQGNYGYTF.